A selection of T cell receptor beta chains follows, all from one sample in a study of cytomegalovirus exposure and HLA in healthy donors. TCRdb keeps only in-frame clones here, not all; method: immunoSEQ multiplex PCR. The sample holds fewer than 150,000 clones, over 50% seen once. The sequenced material came from PBMCs. These receptors were obtained from a human donor in good health. Each CDR3 is given with its conserved first and last residue. D genes are given only for firm matches. Rows may omit the clone size; those that give it use once, few, many or a size class.

j_call v_call d_call clone_size cdr3_nt cdr3_aa
TRBJ2-7 TRBV7-6 TRBD1 NA TGTGCCAGCAGCAAAGGACAGGGGGCCTACGAGCAGTACTTC CASSKGQGAYEQYF
TRBJ1-4 TRBV19 TRBD1 few TGTGCCAGTAGGAAGGGGGCGCAAACAACTAATGAAAAACTGTTTTTT CASRKGAQTTNEKLFF
TRBJ2-7 TRBV6-1 NA NA TGTGCCAGCAAAACAGGGAACTACGAGCAGTACTTC CASKTGNYEQYF
TRBJ1-1 TRBV12-5 NA NA TGTGCTAGTGGTTTCGGACTGTCTCAGGCGGCTTTCTTT CASGFGLSQAAFF
TRBJ2-3 TRBV10-3 NA NA TGTGCCATCAGTGGGACAGCGGTGACAAGGACAGATACGCAGTATTTT CAISGTAVTRTDTQYF
TRBJ2-5 TRBV18 TRBD2 few TGTGCCAGCTCACCCCCGAGAGTGGGACTAGCGGGAGAGACCCAGTACTTC CASSPPRVGLAGETQYF
TRBJ1-1 TRBV2 NA few TGTGCCAGCACTACGGGAGGGCGTGCAACTGAAGCTTTCTTT CASTTGGRATEAFF
TRBJ2-1 TRBV18 NA NA TGTGCCAGCTCCCCATTGTCGGGAGTGTATGATGAGCAGTTCTTC CASSPLSGVYDEQFF
TRBJ2-4 TRBV7-2 TRBD2 NA TGTGCCAGCAGCCTCAGGCAGCGGGGGCCCAATAACATTCAGTACTTC CASSLRQRGPNNIQYF
TRBJ1-1 TRBV11-1 TRBD1 NA TGTGCCAGCAGCCTCAGGGGGGACATGAACACTGAAGCTTTCTTT CASSLRGDMNTEAFF
TRBJ1-1 TRBV4-3 NA NA TGCGCCAGCAGCCAAGGGGTCGAGAGGGCCACTGAAGCTTTCTTT CASSQGVERATEAFF
TRBJ1-2 TRBV6-1 TRBD1 once TGTGCCAGCAGAGGTTCGACAGGGGATCCGTATGGCTACACCTTC CASRGSTGDPYGYTF
TRBJ2-5 TRBV10-2 TRBD1 NA TGCGCCAACTATACTGGACAGGGTAAGAAAGAGACCCAGTACTTC CANYTGQGKKETQYF
TRBJ1-1 TRBV9 NA once TGTGCCAGCAGCGTAGGTGCGGGAATGAACACTGAAGCTTTCTTT CASSVGAGMNTEAFF
TRBJ1-1 TRBV6-6 NA NA TGTGCCAGCGGGGCTAGGAACACTGAAGCTTTCTTT CASGARNTEAFF
TRBJ2-7 TRBV7-8 NA NA TGTGCCAGCAGCCCATGGACAAAATTTGAGTCCTACGAGCAGTACTTC CASSPWTKFESYEQYF
TRBJ2-5 TRBV10-3 TRBD2 NA TGTGCCATCAGCGGGACTAGCGGGGAGACCCAGTACTTC CAISGTSGETQYF
TRBJ2-7 TRBV9 TRBD1 few TGTGCCAGCACTACCGGACAGGAGCCCTACGAGCAGTACTTC CASTTGQEPYEQYF